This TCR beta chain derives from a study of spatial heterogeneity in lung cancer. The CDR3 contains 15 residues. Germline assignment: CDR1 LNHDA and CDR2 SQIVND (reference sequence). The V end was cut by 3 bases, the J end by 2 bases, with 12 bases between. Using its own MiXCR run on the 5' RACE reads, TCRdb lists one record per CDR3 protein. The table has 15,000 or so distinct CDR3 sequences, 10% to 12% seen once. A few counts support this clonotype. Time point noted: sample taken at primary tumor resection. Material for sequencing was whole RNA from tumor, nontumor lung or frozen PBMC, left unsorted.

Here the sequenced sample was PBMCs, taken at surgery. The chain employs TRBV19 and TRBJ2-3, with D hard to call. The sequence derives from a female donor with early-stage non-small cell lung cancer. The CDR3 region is CASSMLGSFTDTQYF. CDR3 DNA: TGTGCCAGTAGTATGTTGGGGTCCTTCACAGATACGCAGTATTTT.